This entry lists 7 T cell receptor beta chains sequenced from one sample in a study of response to subunit inactivated influenza vaccine. TCRdb used MiXCR to reprocess the RT-PCR reads, holding one entry per CDR3 protein. The table shows about half a million distinct CDR3 sequences, with 7.6% occurring only once. Material: PBMCs from blood, obtained about 24 months after vaccination. The receptors stem from a man aged 50-75 years who received an inactivated influenza vaccine.

The chain joins TRBV7-6 to TRBJ2-7; weak D call: TRBD1 (5 bases). CDR3 length: 14 residues. The germline V gene has CDR1 SGHVS and CDR2 FNYEAQ. Trimming shortened V by 1 base and J by 2 bases, and 9 bases separated the two germline ends. The CDR3 here is CASSLEVGPYEQYF. As DNA, the CDR3 is TGTGCCAGCAGCTTAGAAGTGGGGCCCTACGAGCAGTACTTC.

The chain recombines TRBV4-1 with TRBJ2-1; tentative D call: TRBD1 (6 bases). The CDR3 runs 16 residues. V lost 0 bases to trimming and J lost 1 base, with 10 bases between them. CDR1 is MGHRA and CDR2 is YSYEKL in the germline V gene. CDR3 protein: CASSQDPTGSYNEQFF. CDR3 DNA sequence: TGCGCCAGCAGCCAAGATCCCACAGGGTCCTACAATGAGCAGTTCTTC.

This clonotype appeared a few times. This chain joins TRBV6-5 and TRBJ1-1; TRBD1 matches at 9 bases. Germline trimming cut 2 bases from V and 4 bases from J; bases unmatched to any gene: 5. CDR1 is MNHEY, CDR2 SVGAGI, per germline. CDR3 length equals 15 residues. In DNA, the CDR3 is TGTGCCAGCAGTTACACGGGGACAGGGATCACTGAAGCTTTCTTT. Protein sequence: CASSYTGTGITEAFF.

This clonotype was seen many times. This rearrangement joins TRBV4-3 to TRBJ2-7; D may correspond to TRBD1 or TRBD2 (5 bases each). Trimming took 1 base from V and 2 from J, leaving 15 bases between them. Germline CDR1 LGHNA, CDR2 YSLEER. The CDR3 consists of 16 residues. The CDR3: CASSQALGEPPYEQYF. The CDR3 nucleotides read TGCGCCAGCAGCCAAGCCTTGGGGGAGCCTCCCTACGAGCAGTACTTC.

This clonotype was seen more than once but under ten times. The chain links TRBV20-1 to TRBJ2-1; 9 bases fit TRBD2. V trimming: 1 base; J trimming: 1 base; junction bases outside the gene matches: 8. Germline V gene data show CDR1 as DFQATT and CDR2 as SNEGSKA (reference sequence). The CDR3 totals 17 residues. CDR3 nucleotides: TGCAGTGCTAGAGGAGACGCAAGCGGGAGGTCCTACAATGAGCAGTTCTTC. Protein: CSARGDASGRSYNEQFF.

The V and J genes are TRBV5-1 and TRBJ2-3; 11 bases line up with TRBD2. Germline CDR1 is SGHRS and CDR2 is YFSETQ. With 2 bases clipped from V and 3 bases from J, the junction kept 2 bases outside the gene matches. CDR3 size: 15 residues. The CDR3 protein is CASSFRTSGTDTQYF. The CDR3 DNA sequence: TGCGCCAGCAGCTTCCGGACTAGCGGGACAGATACGCAGTATTTT.

The chain joins TRBV7-6 to TRBJ2-5; 12 bases map to TRBD2. The CDR3 extends over 14 amino acids. Germline CDR1 reads SGHVS; CDR2 reads FNYEAQ. J lost 4 bases, V lost 10 bases, and 7 bases had no gene match. The CDR3 loop is CATSTSGGGETQYF. CDR3 nucleotide sequence: TGTGCCACCTCGACTAGCGGGGGTGGAGAGACCCAGTACTTC.